This T cell receptor beta chain appears in the sequencing data of a study of T cells in Graves' hyperthyroidism and ophthalmopathy. CDR1 and CDR2 (germline): WNHNN, SYGVQD (reference sequence). The CDR3 consists of 17 residues. Trimming cost V 1 base and J 3 bases; bases outside gene matches: 9. General study results and limits: Researchers found most expanded thyroid clonotypes above 0.001 in blood as well.

To note about this clonotype: The antigen is not known.

The authors deemed Graves' hyperthyroidism stable absent ophthalmopathy progression within 18 months. Hyperthyroidism patients were newly diagnosed, had disease duration under 2 months, and were aged 18 to 65 years. Amplification of TCR beta CDR3 regions was performed using RNA transcripts as template. A set of HTBI primers served as the primers for a first-round RT-PCR of the TCR CDR3. TCRdb re-called the multiplex PCR reads through MiXCR, storing one row per CDR3 protein. The sample contains roughly 420,000 distinct CDR3 sequences, less than 20% of which appear only once. The sequenced sample consisted of blood. This TCR was recovered from a woman aged 18-30 years with Graves' hyperthyroidism. The V and J genes are TRBV10-1 and TRBJ1-1; TRBD1 aligns across 9 bases. For the CDR3, the DNA is TGCGCCAGCAGTGAGTTCCCCCCGACAGGGGGGGACACTGAAGCTTTCTTT. Its translation: CASSEFPPTGGDTEAFF.